The 23 T cell receptor beta chains listed next were all sequenced from one sample in a study of metastatic and nonmetastatic thyroid tumors. No patient received treatment before thyroid surgery. TCRdb re-called the PCR reads through MiXCR. The sample has about 20,000 clones; about 24% are singletons. The material sequenced was tumor tissue. All receptors derive from a female donor with papillary thyroid cancer or a benign thyroid nodule (not recorded which). Some clones in this sample may be carry-over from other donors' samples.

In this sample, this clone turned up once. V is TRBV20-1 and J is TRBJ2-7; weak D call: TRBD1 (5 bases). The CDR3 covers 12 residues. CDR1 DFQATT and CDR2 SNEGSKA come from the germline V gene (reference sequence). The V gene lost 8 bases and the J gene lost 2 bases, with 13 bases spanning the gap. CDR3 DNA sequence: TGCAGTTCTGAATACAGGCCCTACGAGCAGTACTTC. This sequence encodes CSSEYRPYEQYF.

This clone is classed as medium-sized. The chain has TRBV28 and TRBJ2-7; TRBD1 matches at 10 bases. Germline V gene lookup returns CDR1 MDHEN and CDR2 SYDVKM. The CDR3 spans 16 residues. V trimming: 6 bases; J trimming: 5 bases; junction bases outside the gene matches: 13. CDR3 nucleotide sequence: TGTGCCAGCAGCCCAGGGGACAGGGGAGGGTGGAACGAGCAGTACTTC. Amino acids: CASSPGDRGGWNEQYF.

A few counts support this clone. The J gene is TRBJ2-3, the V gene TRBV10-1; 8 nucleotides align to TRBD2. There are 13 residues in the CDR3. The germline CDR1 and CDR2 sequences are WNHNN and SYGVQD (reference sequence). Trimming at V came to 4 bases and at J to 4 bases, leaving 1 base not matched to a gene. The DNA for the CDR3 is TGCGCCAGCAGTGCGGGAGGGCCAGATACGCAGTATTTT. It translates to CASSAGGPDTQYF.

This sequence joins TRBV6-1 and TRBJ2-7, with unresolved D. The CDR3 covers 14 residues. The ends were cut back, 6 bases at V and 1 base at J, with 13 bases in the middle. Per germline, CDR1 MNHNS and CDR2 SASEGT. CDR3 nucleotides: TGTGCCAGCAGATTCCGAACAGAGTCCTACGAGCAGTACTTC. This encodes CASRFRTESYEQYF.

V is TRBV6-2 or TRBV6-3 and J is TRBJ1-1; D perhaps matches TRBD1 (6 bases). V was trimmed by 7 bases and J by 9 bases, leaving 18 bases between them. Germline CDR1 reads MNHEY; CDR2 reads SVGEGT. The CDR3 is 13 amino acids. This CDR3 reads CASILPGHRKAFF. The CDR3 DNA reads as TGTGCCAGCATCTTACCGGGACACCGAAAAGCTTTCTTT.

This clone has only a few counts. Other DNA sequences in the same sample also yield this CDR3. The chain recombines TRBV28 with TRBJ2-7; 13 nucleotides match TRBD2. Germline CDR1 and CDR2: MDHEN and SYDVKM. The length of the CDR3 is 15 residues. V was pared by 4 bases and J by 3 bases, with 3 bases of the junction left unmatched. CDR3 DNA sequence: TGTGCCAGCAGTTCCAGACTAGCGGGAGGCTACGAGCAGTACTTC. It codes for CASSSRLAGGYEQYF.

The chain employs TRBV5-1 and TRBJ2-7; TRBD1 might be the D (6 bases). The CDR3 loop spans 15 amino acids. Trimming took off 5 bases at V and 3 bases at J, with 18 bases between the two ends. Germline CDR1 and CDR2: SGHRS and YFSETQ. The DNA of the CDR3 is TGCGCCAGCAGTTCTAAACAGGGTACCCTCTACGAGCAGTACTTC. Encoded protein: CASSSKQGTLYEQYF. Complete variable domain (other parts from reference TRBV5-1 and TRBJ2-7): KAGVTQTPRYLIKTRGQQVTLSCSPISGHRSVSWYQQTPGQGLQFLFEYFSETQRNKGNFPGRFSGRQFSNSRSEMNVSTLELGDSALYLCASSSKQGTLYEQYFGPGTRLTVT.

V gene TRBV3-1 combines with J gene TRBJ2-2; D not certain. Between the trimmed V and J ends, which lost 6 bases and 2 bases, there was a span of 13 bases. Germline CDR1 reads LGHDT; CDR2 reads YNNKEL (reference sequence). This CDR3 is 15 amino acids long. In DNA, the CDR3 is TGTGCCAGCAGTCCAATCGGTGGAAACACCGGGGAGCTGTTTTTT. The encoded protein is CASSPIGGNTGELFF.

This clone has only a few counts. The chain is built from TRBV27 and TRBJ1-1, with a possible D match to TRBD1 (5 bases). The CDR3 consists of 14 residues. The ends were cut back, 6 bases at V and 3 bases at J, with 14 bases in the middle. CDR1 and CDR2 from the germline V gene are MNHEY and SMNVEV (reference sequence). CDR3 region: CASSRWGEDTEAFF. For the CDR3, the DNA is TGTGCCAGCAGCCGTTGGGGGGAGGACACTGAAGCTTTCTTT.

At least ten counts were recorded for this clone. This chain connects TRBV7-2 to TRBJ2-5, with D maybe TRBD2 (6 bases). Trimming took 1 base from V and 4 from J, leaving 10 bases between them. Germline CDR1 reads SGHTA; CDR2 reads FQGNSA. The CDR3 is made up of 14 amino acids. CDR3: CASSLGLVGETQYF. CDR3 coding DNA: TGTGCCAGCAGCTTAGGACTAGTCGGAGAGACCCAGTACTTC.

This clone has only a few counts. The V and J genes are TRBV28 and TRBJ1-4; D is ambiguous. Germline V gene lookup returns CDR1 MDHEN and CDR2 SYDVKM. Trimming cost V 4 bases and J 0 bases, with 9 bases left between them. The CDR3 is made up of 15 amino acids. CDR3 in amino acids: CASSSMDATNEKLFF. CDR3 coding DNA: TGTGCCAGCAGTTCGATGGATGCAACTAATGAAAAACTGTTTTTT.

This clone was counted ten times or more. A read error may be the cause here, since a much bigger clone is one base away. This sequence joins TRBV12-3 or TRBV12-4 and TRBJ2-1; 8 bases align to TRBD2. V trimming: 6 bases; J trimming: 9 bases; junction bases outside the gene matches: 16. The CDR3 is 16 amino acids. The CDR3 sequence is CASSTMTSERGTEQFF. DNA of the CDR3: TGTGCCAGCAGCACCATGACTAGCGAGAGAGGGACTGAGCAGTTCTTC.

Within the sample, this clone is medium-sized (0.01 to 0.1%). The rearrangement links TRBV4-1 to TRBJ1-4, with TRBD1 identical over 10 bases. From germline, CDR1 is MGHRA and CDR2 YSYEKL. CDR3 length equals 15 residues. V was pared by 2 bases and J by 7 bases, with 4 bases of the junction left unmatched. In DNA form, the CDR3 reads TGCGCCAGCAGCCAATCGACAGGGGGCGTTGAAAAACTGTTTTTT. Protein product: CASSQSTGGVEKLFF.

In its sample, this clone was seen many times. This chain connects TRBV5-6 to TRBJ2-3; unclear D gene. The CDR3 covers 12 residues. Germline V gives CDR1 SGHDT, CDR2 YYEEEE. Trimming shortened V by 2 bases and J by 6 bases, and 7 bases separated the two germline ends. CDR3 DNA sequence: TGTGCCAGCAGCTTACCATGGGATACGCAGTATTTT. Residues: CASSLPWDTQYF.

The V gene is TRBV24-1, the J gene TRBJ2-1; TRBD1 might be the D (5 bases). The CDR3 is made up of 13 amino acids. V gave up 5 bases and J gave up 10 bases, with 14 bases separating them. Germline loops: CDR1 KGHDR, CDR2 SFDVKD. The CDR3 coding sequence is TGTGCCACCAGTGCCCAGGGTTGGAGCGAGCAGTTCTTC. Translating it yields CATSAQGWSEQFF.

This clone was observed a handful of times. V is TRBV28 and J is TRBJ2-7, with D possibly being TRBD1 (6 bases). Germline assignment: CDR1 MDHEN and CDR2 SYDVKM. This CDR3 has 13 amino acids. V lost 10 bases, J lost 4 bases, and 17 bases lay in between. CDR3 bases: TGTGCCAACAGGACAGAGTTTCGTTACGAGCAGTACTTC. This sequence encodes CANRTEFRYEQYF.

This clone was found many times. The sample holds other DNA sequences that translate to the same CDR3. The rearrangement joins TRBV6-1 to TRBJ1-2, with 8 bases aligning to TRBD1. Germline V gives CDR1 MNHNS, CDR2 SASEGT. J was trimmed by 1 base and V by 7 bases; bases with no gene match: 11. CDR3 length: 16 residues. The CDR3 spells CASTRTGFPFNYGYTF. The CDR3 DNA is TGTGCCAGCACCAGGACAGGGTTTCCCTTTAACTATGGCTACACCTTC.

This clone was observed many times. Distinct nucleotide sequences in the sample also encode this CDR3. This sequence joins TRBV5-1 and TRBJ2-6, with TRBD2 matching 8 bases. Losses at the gene ends were 4 bases for V and 2 bases for J; bases not matched to a gene: 5. Germline CDR1 reads SGHRS; CDR2 reads YFSETQ. The CDR3 is 16 residues long. The CDR3 nucleotides are TGCGCCAGCAGCCGGGGGGGCCCAGCTGGGGCCAACGTCCTGACTTTC. Translating it yields CASSRGGPAGANVLTF.

This clone has a handful of counts. The same CDR3 can be traced to other DNA sequences in this sample. The chain combines TRBV19 with TRBJ2-1, with TRBD1 as a possible D gene (6 bases). The ends were cut back, 10 bases at V and 7 bases at J, with 17 bases in the middle. CDR3 length equals 13 residues. The germline gives CDR1 LNHDA, CDR2 SQIVND (reference sequence). DNA of the CDR3: TGTGCCACTCGGGACAACGACCGAAATGAGCAGTTCTTC. It encodes CATRDNDRNEQFF.

The V gene is TRBV5-6, the J gene TRBJ2-1, with TRBD2 identical over 9 bases. Unmatched junction bases numbered 11, after V lost 3 bases and J lost 4 bases. Germline CDR1 and CDR2: SGHDT and YYEEEE. The CDR3 has 17 amino acids. The CDR3, as DNA: TGTGCCAGCAGCTGGAACCCACTAGCGGGCAGATACAATGAGCAGTTCTTC. Residues: CASSWNPLAGRYNEQFF.

Worth noting for this clone: Distinct nucleotide sequences in the sample also encode this CDR3. This chain links TRBV20-1 with TRBJ2-1; TRBD2 agrees at 7 bases. V was clipped by 6 bases and J by 8 bases; unmatched bases: 16. Per the germline V gene, CDR1 is DFQATT and CDR2 is SNEGSKA (reference sequence). This CDR3 has 15 residues. Here the CDR3 DNA reads TGCAGTGCCCCCCGGGGACGACTAGCTGGTGATGAGCAGTTCTTC. This encodes CSAPRGRLAGDEQFF.

This clone is deemed medium-sized. This chain joins TRBV14 and TRBJ2-3; D is possibly TRBD2 (6 bases). V dropped 4 bases and J dropped 6 bases, with 17 bases sitting between them. This CDR3 is built from 15 residues. Germline V gives CDR1 SGHDN, CDR2 FVKESK. CDR3 loop: CASSPGLLRGDTQYF. CDR3 DNA: TGTGCCAGCAGCCCCGGGCTACTTCGGGGGGATACGCAGTATTTT. The whole variable domain, filled in from reference TRBV14 and TRBJ2-3, reads EAGVTQFPSHSVIEKGQTVTLRCDPISGHDNLYWYRRVMGKEIKFLLHFVKESKQDESGMPNNRFLAERTGGTYSTLKVQPAELEDSGVYFCASSPGLLRGDTQYFGPGTRLTVL.

As for this clone: The junction and the germline gene differ at one end; a read error may be behind it. The gene calls are TRBV6-1 and TRBJ1-2, with unresolved D. CDR1 MNHNS and CDR2 SASEGT come from the germline V gene. The CDR3 covers 16 residues. The CDR3 spells CASIEGDWVLGYGYTF. CDR3 nucleotide sequence: TGTGCCAGCATTGAAGGTGATTGGGTCCTGGGGTATGGCTACACCTTC.